The present entry profiles one TCR beta chain with its context. TCRdb keeps only in-frame clones here, not all; method: immunoSEQ multiplex PCR. The table shows tens of thousands of clones, with about 86% occurring only once. This CDR3 has 15 residues. Germline lookup yields CDR1 LNHDA and CDR2 SQIVND (reference sequence). Trimming left V 7 bases short and J 0 bases short, with 13 bases between. The entry originates in a study of blood T cell repertoires in COVID-19. J is TRBJ1-5 and V is TRBV19, with a possible D match to TRBD1 (6 bases). This TCR was recovered from a human donor in a cohort sampled during active COVID-19. Sequencing was performed on peripheral blood. CDR3: CASNRDLYSNQPQHF. Written as DNA, the CDR3 is TGTGCCAGTAACAGGGACCTATATAGCAATCAGCCCCAGCATTTT. The entire variable domain, with the rest obtained from reference TRBV19 and TRBJ1-5, is as follows: DGGITQSPKYLFRKEGQNVTLSCEQNLNHDAMYWYRQDPGQGLRLIYYSQIVNDFQKGDIAEGYSVSREKKESFPLTVTSAQKNPTAFYLCASNRDLYSNQPQHFGDGTRLSIL.